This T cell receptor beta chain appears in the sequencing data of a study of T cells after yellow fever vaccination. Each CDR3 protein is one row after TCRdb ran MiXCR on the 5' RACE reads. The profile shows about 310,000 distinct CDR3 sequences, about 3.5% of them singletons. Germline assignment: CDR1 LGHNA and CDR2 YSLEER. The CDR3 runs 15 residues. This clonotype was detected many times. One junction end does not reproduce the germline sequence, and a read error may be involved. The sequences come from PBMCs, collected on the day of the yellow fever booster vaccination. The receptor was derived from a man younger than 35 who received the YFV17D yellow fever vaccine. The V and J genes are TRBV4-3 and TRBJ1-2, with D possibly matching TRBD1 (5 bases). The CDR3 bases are TGCGCCAGCAGTCAAGTGCTTGGGGGAAGGGGTGGCTACACCTTC. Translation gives CASSQVLGGRGGYTF.